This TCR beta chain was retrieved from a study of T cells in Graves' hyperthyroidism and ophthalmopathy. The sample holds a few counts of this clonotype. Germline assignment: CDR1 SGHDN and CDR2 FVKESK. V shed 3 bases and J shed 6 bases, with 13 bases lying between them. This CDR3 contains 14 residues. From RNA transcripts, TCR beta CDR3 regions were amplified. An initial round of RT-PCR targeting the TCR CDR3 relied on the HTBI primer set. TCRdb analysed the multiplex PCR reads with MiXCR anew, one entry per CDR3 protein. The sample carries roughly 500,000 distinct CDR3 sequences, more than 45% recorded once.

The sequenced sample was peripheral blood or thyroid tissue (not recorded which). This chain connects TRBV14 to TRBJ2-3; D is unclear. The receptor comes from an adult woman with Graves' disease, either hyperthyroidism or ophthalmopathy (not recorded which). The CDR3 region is CASSHIIHEDTQYF. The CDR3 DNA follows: TGTGCCAGCAGCCACATAATTCACGAGGATACGCAGTATTTT.